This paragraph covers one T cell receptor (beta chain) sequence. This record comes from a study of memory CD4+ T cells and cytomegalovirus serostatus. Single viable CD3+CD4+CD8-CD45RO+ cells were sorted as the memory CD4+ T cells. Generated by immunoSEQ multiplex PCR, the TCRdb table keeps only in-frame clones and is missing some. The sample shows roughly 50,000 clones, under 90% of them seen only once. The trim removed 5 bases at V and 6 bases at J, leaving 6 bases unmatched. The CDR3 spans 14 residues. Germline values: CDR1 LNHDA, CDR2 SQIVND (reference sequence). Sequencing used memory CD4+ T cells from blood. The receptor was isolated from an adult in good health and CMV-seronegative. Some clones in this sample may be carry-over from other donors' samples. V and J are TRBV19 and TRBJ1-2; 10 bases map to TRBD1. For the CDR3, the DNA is TGTGCCAGTAGTGCCGACAGGGGGCGCGATGGCTACACCTTC. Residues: CASSADRGRDGYTF.